This TCR beta chain originates from a study of blood T cell repertoires in COVID-19. The overall study: Samples taken during acute and convalescent COVID-19 were collected in the United States, Italy and Spain. The cDNA or gDNA used as material had been derived from T cells, B-cell-depleted T cells, or PBMCs.

In its sample, this clone was seen a few times. In the authors' workflow: How many nucleated cells were present was estimated from reference gene primer amplification. Repertoires were generated with immunoSEQ multiplex PCR, while TCRdb's copy carries only in-frame clones and drops some. V and J calls and clone size are as listed in that table; D and trimming were resolved from the DNA. The sample has some 160,000 clones, 86% seen once; the top ten hold 3.5% to 4.5%. Trimming stripped 4 bases from V and 3 bases from J, with 13 bases between. The germline CDR1 and CDR2 sequences are SGHRS and YFSETQ. This CDR3 spans 14 amino acids.

The sequenced material came from peripheral blood. The receptor comes from a woman between 65 and 79 years old with acute or convalescent COVID-19. The chain is built from TRBV5-1 and TRBJ1-1; no definite D call. The CDR3 region has the DNA TGCGCCAGCAGCCCCCACCCTGCGGACACTGAAGCTTTCTTT. It codes for CASSPHPADTEAFF.